The table lists the clone carrying this TCR beta chain with many counts. This entry is derived from a study of T cells after yellow fever vaccination. About the research overall: Fractions of limited cellularity were prepared by means of SMART-Seq v4 Ultra Low Input.

Each CDR3 protein is one row after TCRdb ran MiXCR on the 5' RACE reads. The profile shows about 260,000 distinct CDR3 sequences, 3.6% of them singletons. V was clipped by 4 bases and J by 5 bases; unmatched bases: 4. The germline CDR1 and CDR2 sequences are GTSNPN and SVGIG (reference sequence). The CDR3 is made up of 12 amino acids. This chain joins TRBV30 and TRBJ1-1; 7 positions agree with TRBD1. This sequence was found in a man in his late teens or twenties who received the YFV17D yellow fever vaccine. This material consisted of PBMCs, taken 15 days after the yellow fever booster vaccination. The CDR3 is CAWTPGGTEAFF. The CDR3 nucleotides are TGTGCCTGGACCCCAGGGGGGACTGAAGCTTTCTTT. Looking up the rest from reference TRBV30 and TRBJ1-1 gives the full variable domain: SQTIHQWPATLVQPVGSPLSLECTVEGTSNPNLYWYRQAAGRGLQLLFYSVGIGQISSEVPQNLSASRPQDRQFILSSKKLLLSDSGFYLCAWTPGGTEAFFGQGTRLTVV.